One sample yielded the 10 T cell receptor beta chains listed below, sequenced in a study of T cell repertoires in cytomegalovirus infection. TCRdb fed the reads into MiXCR, producing one record per CDR3 protein. Of just over 300,000 distinct CDR3 sequences listed, roughly 16% are singletons. Sequences were obtained from PBMCs. These TCRs come from a human donor in good health (CMV status not recorded). Some clones in this sample may be carry-over from other donors' samples.

This clonotype was observed a handful of times. The V gene is TRBV20-1, the J gene TRBJ2-7, with TRBD1 identical over 7 bases. This CDR3 region has 11 residues. The germline CDR1 and CDR2 sequences are DFQATT and SNEGSKA (reference sequence). The V gene end was trimmed by 6 bases and the J gene end by 3 bases; junction bases not matched to a gene: 2. The CDR3 nucleotides are TGCAGTGCCGGGACAGACTACGAGCAGTACTTC. As protein: CSAGTDYEQYF.

At least ten counts were recorded for this clonotype. J is TRBJ2-1 and V is TRBV7-8; D gene uncertain. Trimming stripped 1 base from V and 0 bases from J, with 13 bases between. Germline V gene data show CDR1 as SGHVS and CDR2 as FQNEAQ. The CDR3 loop spans 17 amino acids. In DNA, the CDR3 is TGTGCCAGCAGCTTAGGGCGGTTCCCGAGCTCCTACAATGAGCAGTTCTTC. It yields the protein CASSLGRFPSSYNEQFF. Full variable domain (missing parts from reference TRBV7-8 and TRBJ2-1): GAGVSQSPRYKVAKRGQDVALRCDPISGHVSLFWYQQALGQGPEFLTYFQNEAQLDKSGLPSDRFFAERPEGSVSTLKIQRTQQEDSAVYLCASSLGRFPSSYNEQFFGPGTRLTVL.

The rearrangement links TRBV12-3 or TRBV12-4 to TRBJ2-3; possibly TRBD2 for D (5 bases). With 7 bases removed from V and 8 bases from J, the gap between germline ends came to 13 bases. This CDR3 comprises 12 residues. CDR3 DNA: TGTGCCAGCACCACCTTCGGAGGTACGCAGTATTTT. Translating gives CASTTFGGTQYF.

This clonotype was counted a few times. The chain has TRBV7-6 and TRBJ2-3, with D perhaps TRBD1 or TRBD2 (5 bases each). Trimming took 3 bases from V and 0 from J, leaving 16 bases between them. The CDR3 totals 17 residues. Germline values: CDR1 SGHVS, CDR2 FNYEAQ. The CDR3 DNA sequence: TGTGCCAGCAGCTTTCGGAGCGGACAAGCTAGCACAGATACGCAGTATTTT. It is translated as CASSFRSGQASTDTQYF.

This clonotype was seen a few times. V gene TRBV5-1 combines with J gene TRBJ2-1, with a tentative D call TRBD2 (5 bases). CDR1 is SGHRS and CDR2 is YFSETQ in the germline V gene. Trimming left V 1 base short and J 0 bases short, with 26 bases between. The CDR3 has 21 amino acids. Written as DNA, the CDR3 is TGCGCCAGCAGCTTGTTTCTCCGGGCTTCCGGCGGGCAAAGCTCCTACAATGAGCAGTTCTTC. It codes for CASSLFLRASGGQSSYNEQFF.

This clonotype was picked up a small number of times. The chain employs TRBV20-1 and TRBJ2-3; the D gene could be TRBD1 or TRBD2 (5 bases each). V was shortened by 5 bases and J by 5 bases, with 14 bases between the two germline ends. The CDR3 is 13 amino acids. CDR1 and CDR2 from the germline V gene are DFQATT and SNEGSKA (reference sequence). The CDR3 DNA reads TGCAGTGCTTTCCGGGACGTAGAAGATACGCAGTATTTT. Its translation is CSAFRDVEDTQYF.

This clonotype was observed a handful of times. CDR3 nucleotide sequence: TGCAGTGCTATTACGACCTCTAACACTGAAGCTTTCTTT. This codes for CSAITTSNTEAFF. The chain carries TRBV20-1 and TRBJ1-1; D not certain. V lost 4 bases and J lost 2, with 11 bases in between. The germline V gene encodes CDR1 DFQATT and CDR2 SNEGSKA (reference sequence). The CDR3 consists of 13 residues.

This clonotype was observed many times. The chain uses TRBV12-3 or TRBV12-4 and TRBJ2-6; D remains ambiguous. CDR3 length: 13 residues. V gave up 6 bases and J gave up 0 bases, with 3 bases separating them. This chain's CDR3 is CASSFSGANVLTF. As DNA, the CDR3 is TGTGCCAGCAGCTTCTCTGGGGCCAACGTCCTGACTTTC.

This clonotype was recorded many times. The chain links TRBV12-3 or TRBV12-4 to TRBJ1-2, with 7 bases matching TRBD1. V shed 8 bases and J 5 bases; nucleotides not matched to a gene: 8. The CDR3 consists of 13 residues. The CDR3 loop is CASGYRDSYGYTF. The CDR3 coding sequence is TGTGCCAGCGGATACCGGGACAGTTATGGCTACACCTTC.

The chain couples TRBV5-1 to TRBJ2-7, with a tentative D call TRBD1 (6 bases). From germline, CDR1 is SGHRS and CDR2 YFSETQ. The CDR3 extends over 14 amino acids. V shed 3 bases and J shed 1 base, with 11 bases lying between them. CDR3 coding DNA: TGCGCCAGCAGCTGGGGTGGACAGTCCTACGAGCAGTACTTC. Its protein is CASSWGGQSYEQYF.